This T cell receptor (beta chain) was sequenced for a study of blood T cell repertoires in COVID-19. A few counts support this clone. Trimming stripped 8 bases from V and 6 bases from J, with 17 bases between. This CDR3 has 13 residues. Profiled with immunoSEQ multiplex PCR; TCRdb holds only in-frame clones, not every one. The repertoire holds roughly 330,000 clones, approximately 90% seen once, with 3.5% to 4.5% in the top ten. V gene TRBV12-3 or TRBV12-4 combines with J gene TRBJ2-7; weak D call: TRBD1 (6 bases). Sample: peripheral blood. This sequence was found in a woman between 50 and 59 years old with active or convalescent COVID-19. In DNA, the CDR3 is TGTGCCAGCCGGGACACCGGTAAAGGCGAGCAGTACTTC. Amino acids: CASRDTGKGEQYF.